Shown below are 15 T cell receptor beta chains from a single sample sequenced in a study of T cells after yellow fever vaccination. TCRdb independently ran MiXCR on the 5' RACE reads; one entry per CDR3 protein. In the table there are 45,000 to 60,000 distinct CDR3 sequences, 6.6% of which are singletons. The material sequenced was CD8+ T cells not binding an NS4B(214-222) dextramer, sorted from PBMCs, taken around 45 days after the first yellow fever vaccination. The receptors here all came from a young man who received the YFV17D yellow fever vaccine.

Comment on this clonotype: This may arise from a read error, as a much more abundant clone is one base away. This chain joins TRBV19 and TRBJ1-1, with D tentatively TRBD1 (5 bases). CDR1 and CDR2 from the germline V gene are LNHDA and SQIVND (reference sequence). The CDR3 loop spans 15 amino acids. The CDR3 spells CASMGREKMNAEAFF. The CDR3, as DNA: TGTGCCAGTATGGGCAGGGAGAAAATGAACGCTGAAGCTTTCTTT.

This clonotype was recorded at least ten times. Likely a read error: the CDR3 ends without its conserved phenylalanine or tryptophan. The J gene is TRBJ2-5, the V gene TRBV5-1; D unclear. The V end lost 2 bases, the J end lost 5 bases, and 10 bases lay between the germline ends. Germline V gene lookup returns CDR1 SGHRS and CDR2 YFSETQ. The CDR3 runs 13 residues. The CDR3 region has the DNA TGCGCCAGCAGCTTCTCAATTGCGGAGACCCAGTACGTC. Its protein is CASSFSIAETQYV.

This clonotype was found many times. The chain recombines TRBV2 with TRBJ2-7, with 7 bases that match TRBD1. The CDR3 totals 14 residues. V gave up 6 bases and J gave up 4 bases; unmatched junction bases: 9. CDR1 and CDR2 from the germline V gene are SNHLY and FYNNEI. The DNA of the CDR3 is TGTGCCAGCAGGGGGACAGATATAATATACGAGCAGTACGTC. It translates to CASRGTDIIYEQYV.

This clonotype was observed at least ten times. V is TRBV6-2 or TRBV6-3 and J is TRBJ2-2; D ambiguous. Trimming removed 2 bases at V and 6 bases at J, with 7 bases between. Germline CDR1 and CDR2: MNHEY and SVGEGT. The CDR3 spans 13 residues. The CDR3 DNA reads as TGTGCCAGCAGTTACCCCAGGCCCGGGGAGCTGTTTTTT. Translating gives CASSYPRPGELFF.

This clonotype has a count of ten or more. V and J are TRBV10-3 and TRBJ1-1; D is possibly TRBD1 (5 bases). Germline V gene sequence: CDR1 ENHRY, CDR2 SYGVKD. The V end was cut by 7 bases, the J end by 5 bases, with 20 bases between. CDR3 size: 15 residues. CDR3 DNA sequence: TGTGCCATCACGGACCCTGGGGGGAGGTGGACTGAAGCTTTCTTT. This translates into CAITDPGGRWTEAFF.

The rearrangement joins TRBV7-8 to TRBJ2-7; no reliable D call. Germline-derived CDR1 and CDR2 are SGHVS and FQNEAQ. The CDR3 is 14 amino acids. V lost 6 bases to trimming and J lost 4 bases, with 16 bases between them. Here the CDR3 DNA reads TGTGCCAGCAGTCCAACCCCCTCCGGGTACGAGCAGTACTTC. Its protein is CASSPTPSGYEQYF.

This clonotype was detected ten times or more. The chain uses TRBV24-1 and TRBJ2-7, with D perhaps TRBD1 or TRBD2 (5 bases each). The germline gives CDR1 KGHDR, CDR2 SFDVKD. The CDR3 consists of 12 residues. V lost 1 base, J lost 12 bases, and 12 bases lay in between. CDR3 in amino acids: CATSDFRGSWYF. The CDR3 bases are TGTGCCACCAGTGATTTTCGGGGCAGTTGGTACTTC.

This clonotype was seen ten or more times. This chain joins TRBV24-1 and TRBJ2-5; D unresolved. The CDR3 has 13 amino acids. Trimming cost V 3 bases and J 5 bases, with 9 bases left between them. Germline-derived CDR1 and CDR2 are KGHDR and SFDVKD. Written as DNA, the CDR3 is TGTGCCACCAGTGATGTAGGTGAGGAGACCCAGTACTTC. It codes for CATSDVGEETQYF.

The V gene is TRBV11-2, the J gene TRBJ2-4, with D uncertain. CDR1 SGHAT and CDR2 FQNNGV come from the germline V gene. Trimming took 1 base from V and 9 from J, leaving 4 bases between them. The CDR3 covers 11 residues. The CDR3 loop reads CASSLVSIQYF. For the CDR3, the DNA is TGTGCCAGCAGCTTAGTATCCATTCAGTACTTC.

This clonotype was detected many times. V is TRBV19 and J is TRBJ1-1; 7 nucleotides line up with TRBD1. Trimming took 5 bases from V and 0 from J; bases not matched to a gene: 6. The CDR3 length is 15 residues. Looked up from germline, CDR1 is LNHDA and CDR2 is SQIVND (reference sequence). CDR3 amino acids: CASSPLTGVNTEAFF. The CDR3 nucleotides are TGTGCCAGTAGTCCACTAACAGGGGTGAACACTGAAGCTTTCTTT.

This clonotype came up many times. The chain has TRBV13 and TRBJ2-1, with D perhaps being TRBD1 or TRBD2 (5 bases each). Germline CDR1 PRHDT, CDR2 FYEKMQ (reference sequence). The CDR3 covers 15 residues. The V end was cut by 5 bases, the J end by 8 bases, with 19 bases between. Written as DNA, the CDR3 is TGTGCCAGCAGCCCAAAGGGGCTAGCATGGCATGAGCAGTTCTTC. Translated: CASSPKGLAWHEQFF.

The rearrangement links TRBV11-2 to TRBJ1-4; 7 bases fit TRBD1. Germline-derived CDR1 and CDR2 are SGHAT and FQNNGV. With V trimmed by 6 bases and J by 10 bases, 5 bases remained unmatched. The length of the CDR3 is 12 residues. The CDR3 region has the DNA TGTGCCAGCAGTTCGACAGGGCGAAAACTGTTTTTT. It translates to CASSSTGRKLFF. The variable domain in full, with the rest retrieved from reference TRBV11-2 and TRBJ1-4, is EAGVAQSPRYKIIEKRQSVAFWCNPISGHATLYWYQQILGQGPKLLIQFQNNGVVDDSQLPKDRFSAERLKGVDSTLKIQPAKLEDSAVYLCASSSTGRKLFFGSGTQLSVL.

There are a few counts of this clonotype. This sequence joins TRBV19 and TRBJ2-3, with TRBD2 as a possible D gene (5 bases). This CDR3 is 16 amino acids long. Germline-derived CDR1 and CDR2 are LNHDA and SQIVND (reference sequence). V dropped 5 bases and J dropped 0 bases, with 15 bases sitting between them. The CDR3: CASSERVSVSTDTQYF. The CDR3, as DNA: TGTGCCAGTAGTGAGAGGGTGTCGGTAAGCACAGATACGCAGTATTTT.

The CDR3 here is CASSQVPTGGGETQYF. The CDR3 region has the DNA TGCGCCAGCAGCCAAGTACCGACAGGGGGCGGAGAGACCCAGTACTTC. The gene calls are TRBV4-1 and TRBJ2-5; 10 nucleotides align to TRBD1. Per germline, CDR1 MGHRA and CDR2 YSYEKL. The CDR3 has 16 residues. After removal of 1 base from V and 4 bases from J, the junction contained 6 bases not matched to a gene.

This clonotype was counted many times. The chain uses TRBV5-1 and TRBJ1-1; no clear D. Per germline, CDR1 SGHRS and CDR2 YFSETQ. Trimming shortened V by 0 bases and J by 8 bases, and 11 bases separated the two germline ends. The CDR3 covers 13 residues. The CDR3 spells CASSLGRAPEAFF. In DNA, the CDR3 is TGCGCCAGCAGCTTGGGGCGGGCGCCCGAAGCTTTCTTT. Drawing the rest from reference TRBV5-1 and TRBJ1-1, the complete variable domain is KAGVTQTPRYLIKTRGQQVTLSCSPISGHRSVSWYQQTPGQGLQFLFEYFSETQRNKGNFPGRFSGRQFSNSRSEMNVSTLELGDSALYLCASSLGRAPEAFFGQGTRLTVV.